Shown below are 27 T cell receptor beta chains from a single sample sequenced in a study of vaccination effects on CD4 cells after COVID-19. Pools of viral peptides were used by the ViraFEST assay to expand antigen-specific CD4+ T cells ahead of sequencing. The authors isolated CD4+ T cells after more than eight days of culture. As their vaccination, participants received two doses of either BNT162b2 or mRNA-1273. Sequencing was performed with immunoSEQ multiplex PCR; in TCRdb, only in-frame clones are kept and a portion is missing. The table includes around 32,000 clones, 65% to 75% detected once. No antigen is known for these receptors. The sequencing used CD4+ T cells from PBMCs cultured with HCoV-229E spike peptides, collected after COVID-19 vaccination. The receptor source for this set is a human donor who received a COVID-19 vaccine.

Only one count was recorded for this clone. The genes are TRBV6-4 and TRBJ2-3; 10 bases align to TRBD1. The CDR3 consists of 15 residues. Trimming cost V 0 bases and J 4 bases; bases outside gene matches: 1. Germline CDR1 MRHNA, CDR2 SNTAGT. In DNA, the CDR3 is TGTGCCAGCAGTGACTCGACAGGGGGCGCAGATACGCAGTATTTT. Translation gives CASSDSTGGADTQYF.

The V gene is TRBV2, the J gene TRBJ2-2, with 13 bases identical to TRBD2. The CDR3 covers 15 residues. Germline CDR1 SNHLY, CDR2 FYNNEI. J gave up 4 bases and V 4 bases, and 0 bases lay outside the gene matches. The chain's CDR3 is CASSGLAGGTGELFF. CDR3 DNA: TGTGCCAGCAGTGGACTAGCGGGAGGCACCGGGGAGCTGTTTTTT. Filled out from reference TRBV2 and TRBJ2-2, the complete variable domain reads EPEVTQTPSHQVTQMGQEVILRCVPISNHLYFYWYRQILGQKVEFLVSFYNNEISEKSEIFDDQFSVERPDGSNFTLKIRSTKLEDSAMYFCASSGLAGGTGELFFGEGSRLTVL.

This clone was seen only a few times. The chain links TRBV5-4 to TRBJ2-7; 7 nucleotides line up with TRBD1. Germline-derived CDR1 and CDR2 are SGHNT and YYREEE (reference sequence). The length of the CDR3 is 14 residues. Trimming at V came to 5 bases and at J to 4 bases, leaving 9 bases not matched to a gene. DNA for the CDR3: TGTGCCAGCAGTCAGGGACAGTCTGAGTACGAGCAGTACTTC. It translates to CASSQGQSEYEQYF. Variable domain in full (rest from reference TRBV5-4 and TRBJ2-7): ETGVTQSPTHLIKTRGQQVTLRCSSQSGHNTVSWYQQALGQGPQFIFQYYREEENGRGNFPPRFSGLQFPNYSSELNVNALELDDSALYLCASSQGQSEYEQYFGPGTRLTVT.

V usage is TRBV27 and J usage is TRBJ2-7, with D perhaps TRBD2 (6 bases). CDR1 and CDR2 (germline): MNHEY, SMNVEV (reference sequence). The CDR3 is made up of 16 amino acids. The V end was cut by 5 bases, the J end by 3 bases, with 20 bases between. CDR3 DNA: TGTGCCAGCAGTCCTTCCTGGGGGACTGGGAACTACGAGCAGTACTTC. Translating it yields CASSPSWGTGNYEQYF.

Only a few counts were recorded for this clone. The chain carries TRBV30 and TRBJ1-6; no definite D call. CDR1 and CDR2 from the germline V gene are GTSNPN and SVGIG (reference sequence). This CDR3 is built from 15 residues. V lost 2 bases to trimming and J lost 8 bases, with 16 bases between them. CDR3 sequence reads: CAWSRTISRDSPLHF. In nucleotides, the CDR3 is TGTGCCTGGAGTCGGACCATAAGCCGGGATTCACCCCTCCACTTT.

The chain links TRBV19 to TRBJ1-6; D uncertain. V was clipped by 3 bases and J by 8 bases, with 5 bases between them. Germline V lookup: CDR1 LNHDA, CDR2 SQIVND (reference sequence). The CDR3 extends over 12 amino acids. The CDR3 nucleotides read TGTGCCAGTAGTATCCAACATTCACCCCTCCACTTT. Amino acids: CASSIQHSPLHF.

The CDR3 loop is CASSPQNTIYF. In DNA form, the CDR3 reads TGTGCCAGCAGCCCCCAAAACACCATATATTTT. V usage is TRBV11-2 and J usage is TRBJ1-3; D gene ambiguous. The ends were cut back, 5 bases at V and 6 bases at J, with 5 bases in the middle. Germline V gene data show CDR1 as SGHAT and CDR2 as FQNNGV. The CDR3 contains 11 residues.

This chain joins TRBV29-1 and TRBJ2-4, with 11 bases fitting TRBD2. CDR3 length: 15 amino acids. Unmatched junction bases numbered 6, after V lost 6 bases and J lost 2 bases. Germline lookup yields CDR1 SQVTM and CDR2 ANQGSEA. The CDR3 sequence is CSVDGLAGPKNIQYF. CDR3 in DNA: TGCAGCGTGGACGGACTAGCGGGTCCCAAAAACATTCAGTACTTC. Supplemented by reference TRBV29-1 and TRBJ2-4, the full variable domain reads SAVISQKPSRDICQRGTSLTIQCQVDSQVTMMFWYRQQPGQSLTLIATANQGSEATYESGFVIDKFPISRPNLTFSTLTVSNMSPEDSSIYLCSVDGLAGPKNIQYFGAGTRLSVL.

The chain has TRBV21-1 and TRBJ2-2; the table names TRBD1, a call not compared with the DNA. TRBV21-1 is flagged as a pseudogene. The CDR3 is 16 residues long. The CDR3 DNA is TGTGCCAGCAGCAGAACTGACAGGCCGAACACCGGGGAGCTGTTTTTT. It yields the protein CASSRTDRPNTGELFF.

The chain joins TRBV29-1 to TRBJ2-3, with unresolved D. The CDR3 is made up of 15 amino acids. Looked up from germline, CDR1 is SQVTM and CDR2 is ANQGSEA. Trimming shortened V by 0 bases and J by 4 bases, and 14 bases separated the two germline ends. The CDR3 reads CSVEDTSLSPDTQYF. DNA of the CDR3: TGCAGCGTTGAAGATACGAGTTTAAGTCCAGATACGCAGTATTTT.

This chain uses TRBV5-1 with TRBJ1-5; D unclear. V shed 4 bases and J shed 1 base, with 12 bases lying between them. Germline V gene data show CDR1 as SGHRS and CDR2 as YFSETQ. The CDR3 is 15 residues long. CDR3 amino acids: CASSPYPGSNQPQHF. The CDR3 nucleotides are TGCGCCAGCAGCCCATACCCCGGGAGCAATCAGCCCCAGCATTTT. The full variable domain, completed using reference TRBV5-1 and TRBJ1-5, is KAGVTQTPRYLIKTRGQQVTLSCSPISGHRSVSWYQQTPGQGLQFLFEYFSETQRNKGNFPGRFSGRQFSNSRSEMNVSTLELGDSALYLCASSPYPGSNQPQHFGDGTRLSIL.

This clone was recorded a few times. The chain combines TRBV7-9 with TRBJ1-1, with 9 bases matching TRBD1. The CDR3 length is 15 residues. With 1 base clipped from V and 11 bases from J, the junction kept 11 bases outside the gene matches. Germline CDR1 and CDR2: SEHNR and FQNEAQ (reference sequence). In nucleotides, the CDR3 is TGTGCCAGCAGCTTAGATGGTGGACAGGGGTTCAGTGCTTTCTTT. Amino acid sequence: CASSLDGGQGFSAFF. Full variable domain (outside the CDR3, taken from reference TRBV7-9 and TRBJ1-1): DTGVSQNPRHKITKRGQNVTFRCDPISEHNRLYWYRQTLGQGPEFLTYFQNEAQLEKSRLLSDRFSAERPKGSFSTLEIQRTEQGDSAMYLCASSLDGGQGFSAFFGQGTRLTVV.

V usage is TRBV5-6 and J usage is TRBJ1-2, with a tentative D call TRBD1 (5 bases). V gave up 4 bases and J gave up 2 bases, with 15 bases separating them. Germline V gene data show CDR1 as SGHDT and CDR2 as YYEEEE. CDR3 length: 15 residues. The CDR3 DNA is TGTGCCAGCAGCCCATGGGACGGAAAGAACTATGGCTACACCTTC. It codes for CASSPWDGKNYGYTF.

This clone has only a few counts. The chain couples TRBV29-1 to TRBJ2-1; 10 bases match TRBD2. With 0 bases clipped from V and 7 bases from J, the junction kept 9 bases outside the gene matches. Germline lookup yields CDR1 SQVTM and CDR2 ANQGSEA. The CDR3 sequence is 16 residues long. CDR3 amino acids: CSVEDWASGSGNEQFF. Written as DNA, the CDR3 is TGCAGCGTTGAAGATTGGGCTAGCGGGAGTGGGAATGAGCAGTTCTTC.

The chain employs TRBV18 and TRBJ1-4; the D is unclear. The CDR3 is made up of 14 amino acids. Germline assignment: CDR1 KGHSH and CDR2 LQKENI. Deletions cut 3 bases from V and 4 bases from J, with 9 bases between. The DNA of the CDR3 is TGTGCCAGCTCACCCTCGTGGGATAATGAAAAACTGTTTTTT. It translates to CASSPSWDNEKLFF. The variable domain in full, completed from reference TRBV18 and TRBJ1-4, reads NAGVMQNPRHLVRRRGQEARLRCSPMKGHSHVYWYRQLPEEGLKFMVYLQKENIIDESGMPKERFSAEFPKEGPSILRIQQVVRGDSAAYFCASSPSWDNEKLFFGSGTQLSVL.

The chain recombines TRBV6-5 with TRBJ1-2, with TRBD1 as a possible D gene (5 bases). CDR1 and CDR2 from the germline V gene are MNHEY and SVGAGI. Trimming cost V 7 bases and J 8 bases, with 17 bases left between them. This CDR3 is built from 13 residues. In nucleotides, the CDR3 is TGTGCCAGCACCCCGGGGGGGGTTAAGGGCTACACCTTC. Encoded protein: CASTPGGVKGYTF.

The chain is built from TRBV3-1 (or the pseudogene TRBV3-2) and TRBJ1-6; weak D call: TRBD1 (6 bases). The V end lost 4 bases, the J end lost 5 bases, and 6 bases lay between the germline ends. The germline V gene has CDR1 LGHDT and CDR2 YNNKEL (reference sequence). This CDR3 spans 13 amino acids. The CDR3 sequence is CASSRDNNSPLHF. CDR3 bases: TGTGCCAGCAGCCGGGACAATAATTCACCCCTCCACTTT.

The DNA of the CDR3 is TGTGCCAGCAGCCGTGAAGGGGGCATTGAGCAGTTCTTC. Protein: CASSREGGIEQFF. The rearrangement joins TRBV14 to TRBJ2-1, with 7 bases matching TRBD1. Trimming cost V 4 bases and J 9 bases; bases outside gene matches: 6. Germline V gene data show CDR1 as SGHDN and CDR2 as FVKESK. The length of the CDR3 is 13 residues. Using reference TRBV14 and TRBJ2-1 for the parts outside the CDR3, the full variable domain is EAGVTQFPSHSVIEKGQTVTLRCDPISGHDNLYWYRRVMGKEIKFLLHFVKESKQDESGMPNNRFLAERTGGTYSTLKVQPAELEDSGVYFCASSREGGIEQFFGPGTRLTVL.

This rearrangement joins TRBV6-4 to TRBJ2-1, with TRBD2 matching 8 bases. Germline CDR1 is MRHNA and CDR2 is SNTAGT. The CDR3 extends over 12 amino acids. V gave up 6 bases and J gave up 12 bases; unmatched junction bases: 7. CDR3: CASSPPGGVQFF. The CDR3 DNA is TGTGCCAGCAGCCCCCCGGGGGGGGTGCAGTTCTTC.

The CDR3 DNA reads TGTGCCAGTAGTAACTTGCTAGCGGGGGGCTACGAGCAGTACTTC. Residues: CASSNLLAGGYEQYF. This rearrangement joins TRBV19 to TRBJ2-7; 11 bases align to TRBD2. The trim removed 4 bases at V and 3 bases at J, leaving 5 bases unmatched. The CDR3 spans 15 residues. Germline V gene sequence: CDR1 LNHDA, CDR2 SQIVND (reference sequence).

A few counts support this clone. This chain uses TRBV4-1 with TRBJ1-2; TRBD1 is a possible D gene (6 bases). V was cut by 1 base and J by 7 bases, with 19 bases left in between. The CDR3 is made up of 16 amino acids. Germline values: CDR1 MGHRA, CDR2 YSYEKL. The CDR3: CASSQVGQGPQVGYTF. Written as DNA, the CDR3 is TGCGCCAGCAGCCAAGTAGGCCAGGGGCCTCAAGTTGGCTACACCTTC.

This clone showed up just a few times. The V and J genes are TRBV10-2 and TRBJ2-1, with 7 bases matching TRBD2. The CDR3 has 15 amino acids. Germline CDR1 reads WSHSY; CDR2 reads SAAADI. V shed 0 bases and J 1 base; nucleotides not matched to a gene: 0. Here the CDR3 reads CASSESGGSYNEQFF. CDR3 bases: TGCGCCAGCAGTGAGTCGGGGGGGTCCTACAATGAGCAGTTCTTC.

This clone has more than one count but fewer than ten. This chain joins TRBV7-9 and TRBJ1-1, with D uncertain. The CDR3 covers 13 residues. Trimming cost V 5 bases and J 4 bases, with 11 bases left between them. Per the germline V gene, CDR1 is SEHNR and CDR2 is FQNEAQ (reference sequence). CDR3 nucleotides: TGTGCCAGCAGCCCGAGGGCTGTCACTGAAGCTTTCTTT. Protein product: CASSPRAVTEAFF.

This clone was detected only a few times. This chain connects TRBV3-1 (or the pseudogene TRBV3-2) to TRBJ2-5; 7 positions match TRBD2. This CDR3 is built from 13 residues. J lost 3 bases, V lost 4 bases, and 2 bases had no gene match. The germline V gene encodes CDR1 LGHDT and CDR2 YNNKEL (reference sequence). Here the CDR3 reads CASSPGLKETQYF. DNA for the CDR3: TGTGCCAGCAGCCCGGGACTAAAAGAGACCCAGTACTTC.

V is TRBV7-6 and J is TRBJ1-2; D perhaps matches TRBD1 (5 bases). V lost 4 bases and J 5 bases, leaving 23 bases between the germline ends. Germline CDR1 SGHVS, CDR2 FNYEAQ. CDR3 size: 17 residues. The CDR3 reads CASSSLPAGQGRYGYTF. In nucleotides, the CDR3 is TGTGCCAGCAGCTCGTTGCCCGCGGGGCAGGGACGTTATGGCTACACCTTC.

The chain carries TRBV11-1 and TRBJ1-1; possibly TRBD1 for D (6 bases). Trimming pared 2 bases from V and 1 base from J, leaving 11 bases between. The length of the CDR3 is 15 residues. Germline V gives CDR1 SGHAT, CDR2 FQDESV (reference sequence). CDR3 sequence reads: CASSLQDRENTEAFF. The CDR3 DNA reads TGTGCCAGCAGCTTACAGGACAGAGAGAACACTGAAGCTTTCTTT.

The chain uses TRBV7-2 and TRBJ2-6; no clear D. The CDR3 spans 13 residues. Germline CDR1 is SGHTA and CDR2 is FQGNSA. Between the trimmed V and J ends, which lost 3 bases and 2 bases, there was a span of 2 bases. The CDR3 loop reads CASSFAGANVLTF. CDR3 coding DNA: TGTGCCAGCAGCTTCGCTGGGGCCAACGTCCTGACTTTC. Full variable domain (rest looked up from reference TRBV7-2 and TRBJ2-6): GAGVSQSPSNKVTEKGKDVELRCDPISGHTALYWYRQSLGQGLEFLIYFQGNSAPDKSGLPSDRFSAERTGGSVSTLTIQRTQQEDSAVYLCASSFAGANVLTFGAGSRLTVL.